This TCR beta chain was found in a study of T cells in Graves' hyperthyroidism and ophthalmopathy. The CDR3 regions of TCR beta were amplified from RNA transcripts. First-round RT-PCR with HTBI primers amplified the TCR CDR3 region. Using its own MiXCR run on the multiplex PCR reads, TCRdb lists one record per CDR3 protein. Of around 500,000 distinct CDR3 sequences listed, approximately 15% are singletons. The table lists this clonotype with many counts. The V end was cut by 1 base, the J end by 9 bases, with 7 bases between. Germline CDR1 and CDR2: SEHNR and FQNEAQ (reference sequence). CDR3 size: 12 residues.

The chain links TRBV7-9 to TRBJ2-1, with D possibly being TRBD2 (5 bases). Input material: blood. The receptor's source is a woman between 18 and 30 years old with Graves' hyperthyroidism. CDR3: CASSLVTSEQFF. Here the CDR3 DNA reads TGTGCCAGCAGCTTAGTAACTAGTGAGCAGTTCTTC.